These T cell receptor beta chains were read from a single sample in a study of T cells in Graves' hyperthyroidism and ophthalmopathy. One entry per CDR3 protein results from TCRdb running MiXCR on the multiplex PCR reads. The profile shows roughly 290,000 distinct CDR3 sequences, roughly an eighth of them singletons. The source material was blood. These receptors were obtained from a woman aged 40 to 50 with Graves' hyperthyroidism. Both conserved end residues are part of each CDR3. A D gene is named only where the DNA matches it firmly. Rows give clone size only sometimes, using once, few, many, or a class for an expanded clone.

>many|TRBV6-1|-|TRBJ2-5
TGTGCCAGCAGTGATCAGCAGGGGAGGGAGACCCAGTACTTC
CASSDQQGRETQYF
>many|TRBV7-9|TRBD2|TRBJ2-1
TGTGCCAGCAGCTTACTAAGCGGGAGGTCCTACAATGAGCAGTTCTTC
CASSLLSGRSYNEQFF
>-|TRBV2|TRBD1|TRBJ1-2
TGTGCCAGCAGTGAACTGGGACAGGGTCGCTATGGCTACACCTTC
CASSELGQGRYGYTF
>-|TRBV2|TRBD2|TRBJ2-1
TGCGCCAGCAGCCAACCGACTAGCGGGAGGGTCCACAATGAGCAGTTCTTC
CASSQPTSGRVHNEQFF
>-|TRBV24-1|-|TRBJ2-4
TGTGCCACCAGTGAAGGGTTACAGGGTCAAGCCAAAAACATTCAGTACTTC
CATSEGLQGQAKNIQYF
>many|TRBV28|TRBD2|TRBJ2-1
TGTGCCAGCAGTTTCCCGGGACTAGCGGGATACAATGAGCAGTTCTTC
CASSFPGLAGYNEQFF
>many|TRBV28|-|TRBJ1-2
TGTGCCAGCAGTCCCTCGGGGCGGACTAACTATGGCTACACCTTC
CASSPSGRTNYGYTF
>-|TRBV19|-|TRBJ1-5
TGTGCCAGTAGTATGACGAATCAGCCCCAGCATTTT
CASSMTNQPQHF
>many|TRBV7-8|-|TRBJ1-4
TGTGCCAGCAGGAAGGGGTTAACTAATGAAAAACTGTTTTTT
CASRKGLTNEKLFF
>few|TRBV28|TRBD1|TRBJ2-5
TGTGCCAGCTCACCACCCGGGACAGGGCTACCCTCCCGAGAGACCCAGTACTTC
CASSPPGTGLPSRETQYF
>few|TRBV12-3/TRBV12-4|-|TRBJ2-2
TGTGCCACCGCCACTAGCCGGGACACCGGGGAGCTGTTTTTT
CATATSRDTGELFF
>many|TRBV12-3/TRBV12-4|-|TRBJ2-3
TGTGCCAGCAGTTTTGGGGCGAGACAGAGCACAGATACGCAGTATTTT
CASSFGARQSTDTQYF
>few|TRBV7-9|-|TRBJ2-6
TGTGCCAGCAGGGATTGGAGGGTCGTTGGGGCCAACGTCCTGACTTTC
CASRDWRVVGANVLTF
>once|TRBV7-9|TRBD1|TRBJ2-7
TGTGCCAGCAGTCTGGGACAGGGAGTTACCTACGAGCAGTACTTC
CASSLGQGVTYEQYF
>many|TRBV7-3|-|TRBJ2-3
TGTGCCAGCAGCTTAGAAGGCGTCCACACAGATACGCAGTATTTT
CASSLEGVHTDTQYF
>many|TRBV11-2|-|TRBJ2-5
TGTGCCAGCAGCTTAGAAGGGGCACAGAAAGAGACCCAGTACTTC
CASSLEGAQKETQYF
>many|TRBV18|-|TRBJ2-1
TGTGCCAGCTCACCACCTGGGACCGAGGAGGAGTTCTTC
CASSPPGTEEEFF
>many|TRBV18|-|TRBJ1-4
TGTGCCAGCTCACCCCAGGGAAATAATGAAAAACTGTTTTTT
CASSPQGNNEKLFF